These 2 T cell receptor beta chains originate from one sample sequenced in a study of vaccination and CD4 T cells after COVID-19. TCRdb re-derived calls from the PCR reads in MiXCR, one entry per CDR3 protein. Among about 19,000 distinct CDR3 sequences, around three fifths were seen once, and the ten largest hold 0.9% to 1.2%. The specimen comprised CD4+ T cells from blood, sampled after SARS-CoV-2 vaccination. The receptors were sampled from a human donor who had recovered from COVID-19.

This CDR3 reads CASSYRLLRDGAFF. Here the CDR3 DNA reads TGTGCCAGCAGTTATCGTCTTCTCCGGGACGGAGCTTTCTTT. The V call is TRBV6-2 or TRBV6-3, the J call TRBJ1-1, with a weak D call TRBD1 (5 bases). The germline gives CDR1 MNHEY, CDR2 SVGEGT. The CDR3 covers 14 residues. V lost 3 bases and J 10 bases, leaving 18 bases between the germline ends.

The chain is built from TRBV28 and TRBJ2-4; possibly TRBD2 for D (6 bases). In germline, CDR1 is MDHEN, CDR2 SYDVKM. The V gene lost 2 bases and the J gene lost 0 bases, with 8 bases spanning the gap. This CDR3 has 15 residues. CDR3 in amino acids: CASSLGGTAKNIQYF. Here the CDR3 DNA reads TGTGCCAGCAGTTTAGGAGGGACAGCCAAAAACATTCAGTACTTC. Variable domain in full (rest from reference TRBV28 and TRBJ2-4): DVKVTQSSRYLVKRTGEKVFLECVQDMDHENMFWYRQDPGLGLRLIYFSYDVKMKEKGDIPEGYSVSREKKERFSLILESASTNQTSMYLCASSLGGTAKNIQYFGAGTRLSVL.